This paragraph reports one TCR beta chain. This specimen comes from a study of T cells in localized non-small cell lung cancer. CDR1 is SGHDT, CDR2 YYEEEE, per germline. V dropped 4 bases and J dropped 2 bases, with 10 bases sitting between them. The CDR3 extends over 13 amino acids. Assay used: immunoSEQ multiplex PCR; TCRdb lists only in-frame clones, some missing. Among about 33,000 clones listed, 78% were seen once. This TCR was recovered from a male donor older than 55 with stage II squamous cell lung carcinoma. Material: peripheral blood, obtained before any cancer treatment. The chain uses TRBV5-6 and TRBJ2-7, with a possible D match to TRBD1 (6 bases). The CDR3 bases are TGTGCCAGCAGCGGGGACAAGGCCTACGAGCAGTACTTC. It is translated as CASSGDKAYEQYF. The complete variable domain, with remaining parts taken from reference TRBV5-6 and TRBJ2-7, reads DAGVTQSPTHLIKTRGQQVTLRCSPKSGHDTVSWYQQALGQGPQFIFQYYEEEERQRGNFPDRFSGHQFPNYSSELNVNALLLGDSALYLCASSGDKAYEQYFGPGTRLTVT.